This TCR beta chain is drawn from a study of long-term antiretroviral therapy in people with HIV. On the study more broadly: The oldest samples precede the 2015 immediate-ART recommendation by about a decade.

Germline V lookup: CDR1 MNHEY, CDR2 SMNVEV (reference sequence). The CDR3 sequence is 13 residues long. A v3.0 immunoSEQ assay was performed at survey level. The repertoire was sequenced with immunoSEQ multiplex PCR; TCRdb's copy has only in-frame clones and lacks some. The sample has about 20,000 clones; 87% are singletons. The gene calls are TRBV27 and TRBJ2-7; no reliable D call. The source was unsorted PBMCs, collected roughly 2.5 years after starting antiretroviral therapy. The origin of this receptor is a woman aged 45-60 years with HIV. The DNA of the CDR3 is TGTGTTACGAAGAACGGTGGTAGCTACGAGCAGTACTTC. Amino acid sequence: CVTKNGGSYEQYF.